These 32 T cell receptor beta chains came from one sample sequenced in a study of blood T cells in healthy people across ages. It was with a sample-barcoded 5' primer and a J-beta primer mix that a second PCR of roughly 7 to 12 cycles was run. One entry per CDR3 protein, called by TCRdb with MiXCR from the 5' RACE reads. The sample has about a million distinct CDR3 sequences, roughly 50% seen once. The sample consisted of blood. These receptors were obtained from a woman aged 60-70 years in good health.

The chain is built from TRBV25-1 and TRBJ1-1; perhaps TRBD1 as D (6 bases). This CDR3 contains 16 residues. V was shortened by 1 base and J by 0 bases, with 12 bases between the two germline ends. Germline V CDR1 and CDR2: MGHDK, SYGVNS. The CDR3 is CASSELGALLNTEAFF. The CDR3 DNA reads as TGTGCCAGCAGTGAATTGGGGGCATTGCTGAACACTGAAGCTTTCTTT.

In this sample, this clonotype turned up a few times. The chain uses TRBV29-1 and TRBJ2-5, with D uncertain. The germline V gene has CDR1 SQVTM and CDR2 ANQGSEA. This CDR3 has 12 amino acids. V lost 6 bases to trimming and J lost 0 bases, with 8 bases between them. The DNA of the CDR3 is TGCAGCGTACGACCGTACCAAGAGACCCAGTACTTC. Protein: CSVRPYQETQYF.

The chain couples TRBV27 to TRBJ1-2; D might be TRBD1 (6 bases). Per germline, CDR1 MNHEY and CDR2 SMNVEV (reference sequence). The CDR3 is made up of 15 amino acids. Deletions cut 5 bases from V and 2 bases from J, with 15 bases between. CDR3 amino acids: CASSGLGGANYGYTF. CDR3 bases: TGTGCCAGCAGTGGCTTGGGGGGCGCGAACTATGGCTACACCTTC.

The chain joins TRBV20-1 to TRBJ2-3; D remains unclear. The germline gives CDR1 DFQATT, CDR2 SNEGSKA (reference sequence). V was cut by 3 bases and J by 4 bases, with 14 bases left in between. This CDR3 is 14 amino acids long. As DNA, the CDR3 is TGCAGTGCTAGGCGCGGAAGGGTTCCAGATACGCAGTATTTT. Amino acid sequence: CSARRGRVPDTQYF.

The rearrangement uses TRBV7-6 and TRBJ2-3, with D possibly TRBD2 on 6 matching bases. CDR1 is SGHVS, CDR2 FNYEAQ, per germline. V shed 5 bases and J shed 5 bases, with 8 bases lying between them. The CDR3 is 12 residues long. CDR3 coding DNA: TGTGCCAGCAGCAAGACTAGAGATACGCAGTATTTT. It translates to CASSKTRDTQYF.

This clonotype was seen only a few times. V gene TRBV28 combines with J gene TRBJ2-7; 8 bases line up with TRBD1. The CDR3 has 15 amino acids. V shed 9 bases, J shed 3 bases, and the junction held 13 bases outside the gene matches. Germline lookup yields CDR1 MDHEN and CDR2 SYDVKM. In DNA, the CDR3 is TGTGCCAGTAACACACCCGGGACAGGCCACTACGAGCAGTACTTC. It encodes CASNTPGTGHYEQYF.

The chain recombines TRBV20-1 with TRBJ2-5; 7 bases match TRBD1. The CDR3 is 13 amino acids. Trimming cost V 6 bases and J 5 bases; bases outside gene matches: 9. Germline CDR1 and CDR2: DFQATT and SNEGSKA (reference sequence). This chain's CDR3 is CSATDRVRETQYF. Here the CDR3 DNA reads TGCAGTGCCACCGACAGGGTCCGTGAGACCCAGTACTTC.

This clonotype occurred a few times. V gene TRBV5-1 combines with J gene TRBJ2-3, with 7 bases lining up with TRBD1. The CDR3 covers 15 residues. The J segment lost 1 base and the V segment lost 1 base, leaving 3 bases of the junction unmatched. The germline V gene encodes CDR1 SGHRS and CDR2 YFSETQ. The CDR3 region is CASSLQGVGTDTQYF. CDR3 bases: TGCGCCAGCAGCTTGCAGGGGGTCGGCACAGATACGCAGTATTTT.

Remarks on this clonotype: Compared with germline, one end of the junction differs, possibly owing to a read error. J is TRBJ1-4 and V is TRBV2; D not resolved. Germline assignment: CDR1 SNHLY and CDR2 FYNNEI. This CDR3 has 15 residues. This chain's CDR3 is CASSDPEETNEKLFF. The CDR3 DNA follows: TGTGCCAGTAGTGATCCGGAGGAAACTAATGAAAAACTGTTTTTT.

This chain joins TRBV6-2 or TRBV6-3 and TRBJ2-2; TRBD1 agrees at 7 bases. With V trimmed by 6 bases and J by 5 bases, 6 bases remained unmatched. Germline V gene sequence: CDR1 MNHEY, CDR2 SVGEGT. This CDR3 contains 14 residues. CDR3 nucleotides: TGTGCCAGCAGAAAAGACAGGGCGACCGGGGAGCTGTTTTTT. Translated, it gives CASRKDRATGELFF.

The rearrangement uses TRBV2 and TRBJ2-5; D remains unclear. The V gene lost 8 bases and the J gene lost 7 bases, with 20 bases spanning the gap. The CDR3 totals 14 residues. Germline V gene lookup returns CDR1 SNHLY and CDR2 FYNNEI. Written as DNA, the CDR3 is TGTGCCAGCCACCTAAATCTAGTCCCATCGACCCAGTACTTC. Translating it yields CASHLNLVPSTQYF.

This clonotype turned up a few times. The chain couples TRBV3-1 to TRBJ2-3; TRBD1 is a possible D gene (6 bases). The CDR3 runs to 13 residues. Germline CDR1 reads LGHDT; CDR2 reads YNNKEL (reference sequence). With 2 bases removed from V and 5 bases from J, the gap between germline ends came to 8 bases. CDR3 bases: TGTGCCAGCAGCCAAACACAGGGAGATACGCAGTATTTT. Amino acid sequence: CASSQTQGDTQYF.

The rearrangement uses TRBV3-1 and TRBJ2-7; D is possibly TRBD1 (7 bases). V was shortened by 2 bases and J by 7 bases, with 12 bases between the two germline ends. The germline CDR1 and CDR2 sequences are LGHDT and YNNKEL (reference sequence). The CDR3 is made up of 13 amino acids. CDR3 coding DNA: TGTGCCAGCAGCCAAACCCAGGGGGGAGAGCAGTACTTC. Residues: CASSQTQGGEQYF.

The chain has TRBV7-3 and TRBJ1-2; possible D gene TRBD1, 6 bases. Looked up from germline, CDR1 is SGHTA and CDR2 is FQGTGA. V lost 5 bases to trimming and J lost 8 bases, with 21 bases between them. This CDR3 comprises 15 residues. The CDR3 spells CASSVTGGPRGGYTF. Here the CDR3 DNA reads TGTGCCAGCAGCGTCACGGGGGGCCCTCGGGGAGGCTACACCTTC.

The rearrangement uses TRBV7-2 and TRBJ2-7; 16 nucleotides match TRBD2. CDR1 and CDR2 from the germline V gene are SGHTA and FQGNSA. After removal of 6 bases from V and 6 bases from J, the junction contained 11 bases not matched to a gene. CDR3 length: 17 residues. The CDR3 region is CASRLGTSGRARREQYF. The CDR3 DNA follows: TGTGCCAGCAGGCTCGGGACTAGCGGGAGGGCCAGGCGCGAGCAGTACTTC.

This sequence joins TRBV12-3 or TRBV12-4 and TRBJ1-1; D gene uncertain. The CDR3 is 13 amino acids. Trimming shortened V by 8 bases and J by 2 bases, and 12 bases separated the two germline ends. CDR3 in amino acids: CASSTWGNTEAFF. The CDR3 bases are TGTGCCAGCTCCACCTGGGGAAACACTGAAGCTTTCTTT.

This clonotype was counted between two and nine times. This rearrangement joins TRBV5-1 to TRBJ2-1; TRBD2 is a possible D gene (5 bases). V was clipped by 3 bases and J by 4 bases, with 14 bases between them. Germline CDR1 is SGHRS and CDR2 is YFSETQ. The CDR3 contains 15 residues. In DNA form, the CDR3 reads TGCGCCAGCAGCTCTACGGGGTCGGAATACAATGAGCAGTTCTTC. This sequence encodes CASSSTGSEYNEQFF.

The chain combines TRBV12-3 or TRBV12-4 with TRBJ2-6, with D unresolved. V was cut by 6 bases and J by 4 bases, with 13 bases left in between. The CDR3 is 15 amino acids. CDR3 nucleotides: TGTGCCAGCAGAGCAGTCGTTGCGGGGGCCAACGTCCTGACTTTC. It codes for CASRAVVAGANVLTF.

This clonotype appeared many times. The chain couples TRBV29-1 to TRBJ2-1; D unresolved. Trimming pared 1 base from V and 4 bases from J, leaving 5 bases between. The CDR3 consists of 12 residues. CDR1 is SQVTM and CDR2 is ANQGSEA in the germline V gene. For the CDR3, the DNA is TGCAGCGTTGAAGTTGTTTACAATGAGCAGTTCTTC. This encodes CSVEVVYNEQFF.

The V gene is TRBV29-1, the J gene TRBJ2-7, with TRBD2 identical over 7 bases. CDR3 length equals 14 residues. Losses at the gene ends were 6 bases for V and 6 bases for J; bases not matched to a gene: 14. Per the germline V gene, CDR1 is SQVTM and CDR2 is ANQGSEA. The CDR3 sequence is CSVAAGDIGSEQYF. The CDR3 DNA sequence: TGCAGCGTCGCTGCGGGGGATATAGGAAGCGAGCAGTACTTC.

The gene calls are TRBV7-3 and TRBJ2-5, with no clear D. With 5 bases removed from V and 7 bases from J, the gap between germline ends came to 11 bases. CDR3 length: 12 amino acids. The germline V gene encodes CDR1 SGHTA and CDR2 FQGTGA. The CDR3 DNA follows: TGTGCCAGCAGCCTTTATGCAGGGACCCAGTACTTC. Encoded protein: CASSLYAGTQYF. The full variable domain, rest sourced from reference TRBV7-3 and TRBJ2-5, is GAGVSQTPSNKVTEKGKYVELRCDPISGHTALYWYRQSLGQGPEFLIYFQGTGAADDSGLPNDRFFAVRPEGSVSTLKIQRTERGDSAVYLCASSLYAGTQYFGPGTRLLVL.

The chain couples TRBV5-1 to TRBJ1-1; D is uncertain. The V gene lost 2 bases and the J gene lost 0 bases, with 8 bases spanning the gap. The CDR3 sequence is 14 residues long. Per the germline V gene, CDR1 is SGHRS and CDR2 is YFSETQ. For the CDR3, the DNA is TGCGCCAGCAGCTTAATGTCCATGAACACTGAAGCTTTCTTT. Translating it yields CASSLMSMNTEAFF.

The chain couples TRBV2 to TRBJ2-5; D assignment may be TRBD1 or TRBD2 (5 bases each). Trimming took off 10 bases at V and 1 base at J, with 13 bases between the two ends. The CDR3 sequence is 13 residues long. Germline CDR1 reads SNHLY; CDR2 reads FYNNEI. For the CDR3, the DNA is TGTGCCACCTGGGACGGGATCCAAGAGACCCAGTACTTC. Translating it yields CATWDGIQETQYF.

V is TRBV7-8 and J is TRBJ1-1, with no clear D. V was cut by 2 bases and J by 1 base, with 5 bases left in between. Germline V gene sequence: CDR1 SGHVS, CDR2 FQNEAQ. The CDR3 consists of 13 residues. As DNA, the CDR3 is TGTGCCAGCAGCTTAATGAAGAACACTGAAGCTTTCTTT. Encoded protein: CASSLMKNTEAFF.

The CDR3 spells CAGPLTSQETQYF. The CDR3 region has the DNA TGTGCCGGTCCTTTAACTAGCCAAGAGACCCAGTACTTC. This chain connects TRBV25-1 to TRBJ2-5; D may be TRBD2 (5 bases). The CDR3 extends over 13 amino acids. Germline CDR1 and CDR2: MGHDK and SYGVNS. The ends were cut back, 11 bases at V and 1 base at J, with 14 bases in the middle.

There are a few counts of this clonotype. Sequence at one end of the junction differs from germline and may be a read error. This sequence joins TRBV28 and TRBJ2-7, with 10 bases identical to TRBD1. The germline V gene encodes CDR1 MDHEN and CDR2 SYDVKM. The CDR3 is 14 amino acids. CDR3 sequence (DNA): TGCGCCAGCAGCTTATGGACAGGGGGCTACGAGCAGTACTTC. The encoded protein is CASSLWTGGYEQYF.

The V and J genes are TRBV7-3 and TRBJ2-4; a weak D match, TRBD1 (6 bases). The DNA end is a closer match to TRBJ2-7, so the J assignment may be wrong. The CDR3 covers 13 residues. Germline V gene lookup returns CDR1 SGHTA and CDR2 FQGTGA. The CDR3 DNA is TGTGCCAGCAGGGAAGGGGGTATGGGCGAGCAGTACTTC. It codes for CASREGGMGEQYF.

The J gene is TRBJ2-4, the V gene TRBV4-3; D may be TRBD1 (8 bases). The CDR3 totals 15 residues. Germline V CDR1 and CDR2: LGHNA, YSLEER. V lost 2 bases and J 7 bases, leaving 15 bases between the germline ends. CDR3 nucleotides: TGCGCCAGCAGCCAAAACAGGGGGGGATTTAACATTCAGTACTTC. This translates into CASSQNRGGFNIQYF.

As for this clonotype: This may be a read error: a much more frequent sequence differs by one nucleotide. The chain has TRBV20-1 and TRBJ2-5; D remains unclear. The CDR3 totals 11 residues. The germline CDR1 and CDR2 sequences are DFQATT and SNEGSKA (reference sequence). CDR3 sequence reads: CSAEYQEAQYF. The CDR3 region has the DNA TGCAGTGCTGAGTACCAAGAGGCCCAGTACTTC.

The chain uses TRBV5-1 and TRBJ2-1; 8 nucleotides line up with TRBD1. Germline CDR1 and CDR2: SGHRS and YFSETQ. J gave up 9 bases and V 4 bases, and 9 bases lay outside the gene matches. CDR3 size: 14 residues. CDR3 sequence reads: CASSSNRGEGEQFF. In DNA form, the CDR3 reads TGCGCCAGCAGCAGCAACAGGGGGGAAGGTGAGCAGTTCTTC.

The chain employs TRBV7-2 and TRBJ2-5, with D tentatively TRBD2 (5 bases). In germline, CDR1 is SGHTA, CDR2 FQGNSA. The germline V and J ends were trimmed by 0 bases and 10 bases, with 21 bases remaining between them. CDR3 size: 16 residues. The CDR3 loop reads CASSLAQQTVGSGQYF. CDR3 in DNA: TGTGCCAGCAGCTTAGCGCAACAGACTGTGGGGAGCGGCCAGTACTTC.

This clonotype has a handful of counts. The CDR3 here is CASSLRGGRTDTQYF. The CDR3 coding sequence is TGTGCCAGCAGCTTACGGGGCGGTCGCACAGATACGCAGTATTTT. The chain is built from TRBV7-2 and TRBJ2-3, with D perhaps TRBD1 or TRBD2 (5 bases each). Between the trimmed V and J ends, which lost 2 bases and 1 base, there was a span of 10 bases. CDR1 is SGHTA, CDR2 FQGNSA, per germline. CDR3 length equals 15 residues.